This T cell receptor (beta chain) derives from a study of cytomegalovirus exposure and HLA in healthy donors. Study at large: The Caucasian-associated ancestry cluster held over 65% of approximately 400 genotyped donors.

Study-wide points: Researchers reported in a later analysis that a missense DCLRE1C variant was tied to TCR beta V- and J-gene trimming.

With regard to this clone: The antigen remains unidentified.

Primers for the PCR totalled 60 Vbeta and 13 Jbeta. Profiled with immunoSEQ multiplex PCR; TCRdb holds only in-frame clones, not every one. The data contain roughly 100,000 clones, 70% to 80% of them singletons. Germline assignment: CDR1 SGDLS and CDR2 YYNGEE. Trimming took 0 bases from V and 10 from J; bases not matched to a gene: 6. CDR3 length: 13 residues. The receptor comes from a male donor in good health and CMV-seropositive. Specimen: PBMCs. The V gene is TRBV9, the J gene TRBJ1-1; 7 nucleotides match TRBD1. The CDR3 DNA reads TGTGCCAGCAGCGTAGGGACAGGCGGGCGAGCTTTCTTT. The encoded protein is CASSVGTGGRAFF.